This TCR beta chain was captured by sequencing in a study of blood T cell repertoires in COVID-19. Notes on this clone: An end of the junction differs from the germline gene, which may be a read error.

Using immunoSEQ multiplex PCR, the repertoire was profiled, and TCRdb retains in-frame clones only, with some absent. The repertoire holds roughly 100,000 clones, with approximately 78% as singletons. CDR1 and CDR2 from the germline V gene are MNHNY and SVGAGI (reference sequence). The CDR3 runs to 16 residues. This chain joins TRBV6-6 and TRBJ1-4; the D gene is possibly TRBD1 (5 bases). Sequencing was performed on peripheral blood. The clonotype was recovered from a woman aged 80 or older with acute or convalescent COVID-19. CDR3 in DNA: TGTGCCAGCAGTTTAGGGCAGGGAGGCTCTAACGAAAAACTGTTTTTT. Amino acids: CASSLGQGGSNEKLFF.